The present T cell receptor (beta chain) was sequenced within a study of shared clonotypes between healthy human individuals. Study-wide results and limits: Donors were few, which limited the genetic and exposure-history diversity represented. Unshared clonotypes carried lower generation probabilities than those common to all four donors.

The CDR3 has 12 residues. V shed 5 bases and J shed 10 bases, with 10 bases lying between them. The germline V gene has CDR1 SGHNT and CDR2 YYREEE (reference sequence). Every donor was a Caucasian adult from Nashville, Tennessee. About this clone: Antigen unknown.

Measured with immunoSEQ multiplex PCR; TCRdb has only the in-frame clones, and not every one. This table has roughly 2.4 million clones, approximately 94% appearing once. J is TRBJ1-6 and V is TRBV5-4, with D unclear. The receptor's source is a man aged 18 to 30 in good health. Sequenced sample: naive CD4+ T cells sorted from blood. Subset indicated: CD45RA+ positively selected. DNA of the CDR3: TGTGCCAGCAGTCAAAAAGACTCACCCCTCCACTTT. Translated: CASSQKDSPLHF. Filled out from reference TRBV5-4 and TRBJ1-6, the complete variable domain reads ETGVTQSPTHLIKTRGQQVTLRCSSQSGHNTVSWYQQALGQGPQFIFQYYREEENGRGNFPPRFSGLQFPNYSSELNVNALELDDSALYLCASSQKDSPLHFGNGTRLTVT.